Detailed here is one T cell receptor beta chain. Germline CDR1 reads LNHDA; CDR2 reads SQIVND (reference sequence). Between the trimmed V and J ends, which lost 2 bases and 0 bases, there was a span of 11 bases. The CDR3 runs to 16 residues. Sequenced by immunoSEQ multiplex PCR; TCRdb stores in-frame clones only, minus some. Here the sample spans under 40,000 clones, 90% being singletons. The data are from a study of PD-L1 blockade in urothelial cancer. Study-wide context: Blood analyses occurred 3 weeks (second dose) and 6 weeks post treatment start.

The gene calls are TRBV19 and TRBJ2-1; possible D gene TRBD2, 6 bases. The clonotype originates from an older man with urothelial cancer. The source material was PBMCs, sampled around atezolizumab (anti-PD-L1) treatment. CDR3 DNA: TGTGCCAGTAGTATAATTGGAGGGAGCTCCTACAATGAGCAGTTCTTC. Translation gives CASSIIGGSSYNEQFF.